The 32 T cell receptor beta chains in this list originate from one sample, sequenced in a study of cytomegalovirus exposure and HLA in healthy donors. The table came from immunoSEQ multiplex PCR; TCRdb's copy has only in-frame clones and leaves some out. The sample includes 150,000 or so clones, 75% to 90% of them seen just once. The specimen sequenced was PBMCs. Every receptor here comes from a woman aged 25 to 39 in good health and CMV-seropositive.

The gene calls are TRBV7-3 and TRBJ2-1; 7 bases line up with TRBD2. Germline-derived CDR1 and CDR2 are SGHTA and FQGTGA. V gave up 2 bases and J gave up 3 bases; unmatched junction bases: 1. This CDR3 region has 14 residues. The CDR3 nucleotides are TGTGCCAGCAGCTTAGCGGGAGACTACAATGAGCAGTTCTTC. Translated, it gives CASSLAGDYNEQFF.

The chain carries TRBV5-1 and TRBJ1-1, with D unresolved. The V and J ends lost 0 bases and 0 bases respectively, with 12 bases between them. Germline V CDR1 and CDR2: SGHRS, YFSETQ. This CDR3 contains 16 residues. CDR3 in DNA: TGCGCCAGCAGCTTGGAATTGGAGGGTATGAACACTGAAGCTTTCTTT. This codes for CASSLELEGMNTEAFF.

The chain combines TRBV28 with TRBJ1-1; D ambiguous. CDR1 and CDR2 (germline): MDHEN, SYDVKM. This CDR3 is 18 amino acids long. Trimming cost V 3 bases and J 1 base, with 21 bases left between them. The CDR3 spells CASSFELRTSHENTEAFF. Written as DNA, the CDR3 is TGTGCCAGCAGTTTTGAGCTTCGGACTTCCCACGAGAACACTGAAGCTTTCTTT.

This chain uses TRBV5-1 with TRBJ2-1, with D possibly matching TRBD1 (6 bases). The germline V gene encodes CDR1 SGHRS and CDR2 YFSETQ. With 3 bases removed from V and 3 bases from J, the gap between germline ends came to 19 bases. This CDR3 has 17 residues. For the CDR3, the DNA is TGCGCCAGCAGCTCGGCACGAGGACAGTTTAACTACAATGAGCAGTTCTTC. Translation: CASSSARGQFNYNEQFF.

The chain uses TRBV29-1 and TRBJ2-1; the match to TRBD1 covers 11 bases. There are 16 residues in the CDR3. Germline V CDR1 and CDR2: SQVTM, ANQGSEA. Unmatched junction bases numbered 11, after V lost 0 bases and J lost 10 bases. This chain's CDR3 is CSVEDPGDRGSGEQFF. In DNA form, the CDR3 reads TGCAGCGTTGAAGATCCCGGGGACAGGGGGTCAGGAGAGCAGTTCTTC.

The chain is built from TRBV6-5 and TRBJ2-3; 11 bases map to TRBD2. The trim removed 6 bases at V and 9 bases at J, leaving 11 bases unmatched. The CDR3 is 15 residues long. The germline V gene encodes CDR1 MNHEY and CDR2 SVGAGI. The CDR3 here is CASSPALAGVATQYF. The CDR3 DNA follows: TGTGCCAGCAGCCCCGCACTAGCGGGAGTAGCGACGCAGTATTTT.

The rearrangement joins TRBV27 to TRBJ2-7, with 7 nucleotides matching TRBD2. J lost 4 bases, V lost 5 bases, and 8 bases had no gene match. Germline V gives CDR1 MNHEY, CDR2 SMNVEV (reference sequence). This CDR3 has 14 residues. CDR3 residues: CASSPRGLLYEQYF. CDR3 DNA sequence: TGTGCCAGCAGTCCCCGGGGACTACTTTACGAGCAGTACTTC.

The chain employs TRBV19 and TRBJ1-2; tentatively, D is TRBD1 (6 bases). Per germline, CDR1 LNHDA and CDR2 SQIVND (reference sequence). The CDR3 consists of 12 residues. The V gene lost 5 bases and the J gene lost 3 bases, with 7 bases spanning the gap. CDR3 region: CASSQGYYGYTF. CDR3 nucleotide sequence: TGTGCCAGTAGTCAGGGGTACTATGGCTACACCTTC.

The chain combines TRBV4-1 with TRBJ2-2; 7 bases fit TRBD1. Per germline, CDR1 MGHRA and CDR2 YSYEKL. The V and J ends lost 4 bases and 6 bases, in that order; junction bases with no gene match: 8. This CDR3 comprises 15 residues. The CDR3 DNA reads TGCGCCAGCAGCCTTAACGTACAGGGGTCCGGGGAGCTGTTTTTT. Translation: CASSLNVQGSGELFF.

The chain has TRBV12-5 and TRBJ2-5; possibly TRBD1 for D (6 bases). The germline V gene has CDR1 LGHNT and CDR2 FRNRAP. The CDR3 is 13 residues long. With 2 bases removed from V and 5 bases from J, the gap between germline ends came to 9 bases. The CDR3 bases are TGTGCTAGTGGTTTGTCAGGGGAGGAGACCCAGTACTTC. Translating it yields CASGLSGEETQYF.

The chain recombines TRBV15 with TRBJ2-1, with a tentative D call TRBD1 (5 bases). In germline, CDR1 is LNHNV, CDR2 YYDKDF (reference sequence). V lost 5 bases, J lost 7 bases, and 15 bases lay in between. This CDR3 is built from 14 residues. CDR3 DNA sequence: TGTGCCACCAGCGGCCAGCCAGGGTGGAATGAGCAGTTCTTC. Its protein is CATSGQPGWNEQFF.

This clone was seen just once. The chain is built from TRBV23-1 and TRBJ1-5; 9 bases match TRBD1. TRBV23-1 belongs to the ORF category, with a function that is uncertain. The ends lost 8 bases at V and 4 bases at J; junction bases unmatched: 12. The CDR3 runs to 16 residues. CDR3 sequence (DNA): TGCGCCAGCTGTTTCTCGGACAGGGGAGGAAATCAGCCCCAGCATTTT. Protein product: CASCFSDRGGNQPQHF.

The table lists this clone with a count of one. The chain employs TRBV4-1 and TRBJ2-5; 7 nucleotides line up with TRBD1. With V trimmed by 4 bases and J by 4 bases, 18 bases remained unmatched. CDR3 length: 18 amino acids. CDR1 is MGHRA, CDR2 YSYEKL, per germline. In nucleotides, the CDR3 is TGCGCCAGCAGCCGAGGGAACAGGGGTGGGGGCATTCGAGAGACCCAGTACTTC. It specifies CASSRGNRGGGIRETQYF.

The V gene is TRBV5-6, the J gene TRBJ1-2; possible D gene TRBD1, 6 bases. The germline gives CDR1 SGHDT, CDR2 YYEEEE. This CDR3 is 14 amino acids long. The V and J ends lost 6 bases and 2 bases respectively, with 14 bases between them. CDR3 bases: TGTGCCAGCACGTTGGGACACCTCAACTATGGCTACACCTTC. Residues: CASTLGHLNYGYTF.

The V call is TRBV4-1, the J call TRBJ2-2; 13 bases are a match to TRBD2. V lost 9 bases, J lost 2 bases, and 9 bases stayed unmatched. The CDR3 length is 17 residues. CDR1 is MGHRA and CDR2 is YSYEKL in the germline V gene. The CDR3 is CASRLAGGQINTGELFF. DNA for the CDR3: TGCGCCAGTAGACTAGCGGGAGGTCAAATTAACACCGGGGAGCTGTTTTTT.

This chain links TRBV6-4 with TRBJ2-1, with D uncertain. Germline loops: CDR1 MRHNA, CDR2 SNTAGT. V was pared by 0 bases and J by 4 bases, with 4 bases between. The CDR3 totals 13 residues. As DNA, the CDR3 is TGTGCCAGCAGTGACTCAGAGTACAATGAGCAGTTCTTC. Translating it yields CASSDSEYNEQFF.

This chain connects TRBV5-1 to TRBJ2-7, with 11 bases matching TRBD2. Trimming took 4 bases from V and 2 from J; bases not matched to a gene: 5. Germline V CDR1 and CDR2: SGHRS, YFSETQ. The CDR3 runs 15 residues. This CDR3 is CASSPTSGGTYEQYF. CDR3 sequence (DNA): TGCGCCAGCAGCCCTACTAGCGGGGGTACCTACGAGCAGTACTTC.

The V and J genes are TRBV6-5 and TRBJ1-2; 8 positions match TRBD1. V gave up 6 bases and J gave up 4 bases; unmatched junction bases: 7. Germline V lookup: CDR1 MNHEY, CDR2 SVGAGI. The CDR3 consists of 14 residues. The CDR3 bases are TGTGCCAGCAGCCGCGACGGACAGGGCTATGGCTACACCTTC. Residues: CASSRDGQGYGYTF.

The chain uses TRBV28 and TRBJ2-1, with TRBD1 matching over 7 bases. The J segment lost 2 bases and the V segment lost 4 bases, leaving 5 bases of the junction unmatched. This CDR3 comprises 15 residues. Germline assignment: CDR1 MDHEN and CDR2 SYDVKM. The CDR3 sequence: CASSSFGTAYNEQFF. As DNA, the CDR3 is TGTGCCAGCAGTTCTTTCGGGACAGCCTACAATGAGCAGTTCTTC.

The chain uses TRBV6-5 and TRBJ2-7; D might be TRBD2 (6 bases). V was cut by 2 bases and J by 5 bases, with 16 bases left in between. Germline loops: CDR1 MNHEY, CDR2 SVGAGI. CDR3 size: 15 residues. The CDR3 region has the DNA TGTGCCAGCAGTTACCACCGATATGGGGGGAACGAGCAGTACTTC. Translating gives CASSYHRYGGNEQYF.

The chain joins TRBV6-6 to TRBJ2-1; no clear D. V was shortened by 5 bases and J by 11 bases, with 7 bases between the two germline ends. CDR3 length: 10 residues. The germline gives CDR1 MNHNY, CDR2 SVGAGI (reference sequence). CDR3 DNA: TGTGCCAGCAGTCTCTTCCAGCAGTTCTTC. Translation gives CASSLFQQFF.

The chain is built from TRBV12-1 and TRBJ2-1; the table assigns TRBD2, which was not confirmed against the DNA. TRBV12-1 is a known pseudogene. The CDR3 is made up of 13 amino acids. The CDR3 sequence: CATSTSVDNEQFF. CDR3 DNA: TGTGCCACTTCGACTAGCGTAGACAATGAGCAGTTCTTC.

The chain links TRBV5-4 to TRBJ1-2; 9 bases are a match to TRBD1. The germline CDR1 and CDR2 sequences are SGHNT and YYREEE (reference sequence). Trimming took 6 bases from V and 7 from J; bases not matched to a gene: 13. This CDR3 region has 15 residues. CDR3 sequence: CASTRGGQGIVGYTF. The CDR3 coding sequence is TGTGCCAGCACCAGGGGAGGACAGGGGATTGTTGGCTACACCTTC.

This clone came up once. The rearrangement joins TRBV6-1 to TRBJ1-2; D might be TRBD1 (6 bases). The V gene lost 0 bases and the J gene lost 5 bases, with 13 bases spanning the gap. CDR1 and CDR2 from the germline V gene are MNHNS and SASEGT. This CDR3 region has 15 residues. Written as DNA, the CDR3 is TGTGCCAGCAGTGAAGCAAGGACAGCCCCGTATGGCTACACCTTC. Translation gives CASSEARTAPYGYTF.

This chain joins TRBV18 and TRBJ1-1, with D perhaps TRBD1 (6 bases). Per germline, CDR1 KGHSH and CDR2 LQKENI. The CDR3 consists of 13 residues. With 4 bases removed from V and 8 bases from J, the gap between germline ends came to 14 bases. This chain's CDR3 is CASSRTTGDEAFF. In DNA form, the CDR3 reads TGTGCCAGCTCACGGACGACAGGTGACGAAGCTTTCTTT.

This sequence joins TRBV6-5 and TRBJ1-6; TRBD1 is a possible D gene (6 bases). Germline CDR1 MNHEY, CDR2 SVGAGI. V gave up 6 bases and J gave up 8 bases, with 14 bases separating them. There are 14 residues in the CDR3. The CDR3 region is CASRNGQRHSPLHF. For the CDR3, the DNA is TGTGCCAGCAGGAACGGACAGAGGCATTCACCCCTCCACTTT.

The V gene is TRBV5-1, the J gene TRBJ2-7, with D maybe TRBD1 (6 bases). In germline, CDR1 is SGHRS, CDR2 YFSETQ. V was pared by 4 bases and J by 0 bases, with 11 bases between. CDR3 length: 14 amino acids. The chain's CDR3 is CASSVGQSSYEQYF. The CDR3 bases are TGCGCCAGCAGCGTAGGACAGAGCTCCTACGAGCAGTACTTC.

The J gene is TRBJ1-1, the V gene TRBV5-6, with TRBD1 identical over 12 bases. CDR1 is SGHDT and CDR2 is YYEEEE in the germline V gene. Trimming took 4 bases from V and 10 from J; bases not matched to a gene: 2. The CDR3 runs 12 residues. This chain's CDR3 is CASSPGQGAAFF. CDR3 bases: TGTGCCAGCAGCCCGGGACAGGGGGCAGCTTTCTTT.

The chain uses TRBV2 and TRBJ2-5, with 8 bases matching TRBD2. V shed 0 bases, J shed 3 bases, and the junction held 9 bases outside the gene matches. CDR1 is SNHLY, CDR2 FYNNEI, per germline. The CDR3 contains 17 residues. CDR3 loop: CASSEAVRRGAKETQYF. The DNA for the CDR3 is TGTGCCAGCAGTGAAGCAGTAAGGCGGGGGGCAAAAGAGACCCAGTACTTC.

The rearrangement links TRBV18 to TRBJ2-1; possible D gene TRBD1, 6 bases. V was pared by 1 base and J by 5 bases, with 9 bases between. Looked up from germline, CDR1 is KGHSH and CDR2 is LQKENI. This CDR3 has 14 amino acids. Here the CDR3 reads CASSPLQGNNEQFF. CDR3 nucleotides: TGTGCCAGCTCACCACTACAGGGAAACAATGAGCAGTTCTTC.

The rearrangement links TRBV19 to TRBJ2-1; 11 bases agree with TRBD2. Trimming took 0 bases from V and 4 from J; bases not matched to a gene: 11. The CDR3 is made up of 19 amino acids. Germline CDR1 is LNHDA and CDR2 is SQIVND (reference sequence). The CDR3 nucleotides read TGTGCCAGTAGTATAGACCCCCGTAGCGGGGGGGCCTATTACAATGAGCAGTTCTTC. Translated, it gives CASSIDPRSGGAYYNEQFF.

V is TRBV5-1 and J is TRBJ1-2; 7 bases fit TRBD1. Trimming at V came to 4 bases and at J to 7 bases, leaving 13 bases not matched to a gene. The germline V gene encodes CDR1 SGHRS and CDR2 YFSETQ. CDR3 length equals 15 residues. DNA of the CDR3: TGCGCCAGCAGCGAAGGGACAGCGGGTTCGGGTGGCTACACCTTC. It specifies CASSEGTAGSGGYTF. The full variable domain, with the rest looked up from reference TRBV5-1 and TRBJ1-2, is KAGVTQTPRYLIKTRGQQVTLSCSPISGHRSVSWYQQTPGQGLQFLFEYFSETQRNKGNFPGRFSGRQFSNSRSEMNVSTLELGDSALYLCASSEGTAGSGGYTFGSGTRLTVV.